The 20 T cell receptor beta chains given below trace back to one sample, sequenced in a study of shared clonotypes between healthy human individuals. Sequencing used immunoSEQ multiplex PCR; TCRdb keeps in-frame clones, though not all of them. The table lists fewer than 2.5 million clones, over 85% of them singletons. Specimen: naive CD4+ T cells from PBMCs. Subset meaning: CD45RA+ positively selected. The receptors originated from a man between 18 and 29 years old in good health. Some clones in this sample may be carry-over from other donors' samples.

The V call is TRBV5-4, the J call TRBJ1-2; D is possibly TRBD1 (5 bases). V gave up 4 bases and J gave up 6 bases, with 10 bases separating them. The CDR3 consists of 12 residues. CDR1 SGHNT and CDR2 YYREEE come from the germline V gene (reference sequence). The CDR3 DNA reads as TGTGCCAGCAGCGAAGGGGTCGATGGCTACACCTTC. Protein product: CASSEGVDGYTF.

The chain is built from TRBV5-1 and TRBJ1-4, with unresolved D. This CDR3 contains 14 residues. Germline CDR1 is SGHRS and CDR2 is YFSETQ. Trimming stripped 4 bases from V and 8 bases from J, with 15 bases between. CDR3 region: CASSADREEEKLFF. CDR3 DNA: TGCGCCAGCAGCGCGGACCGAGAGGAAGAAAAACTGTTTTTT.

The sample holds one count of this clone. The V call is TRBV4-2, the J call TRBJ2-6; TRBD2 matches at 13 bases. Looked up from germline, CDR1 is LGHNA and CDR2 is YNFKEQ. The CDR3 length is 18 residues. V dropped 4 bases and J dropped 0; count of bases not matched to a gene: 3. The CDR3 spells CASSPRTSGSSGANVLTF. The CDR3 DNA reads as TGTGCCAGCAGCCCCCGGACTAGCGGGAGCTCTGGGGCCAACGTCCTGACTTTC.

CDR3 sequence (DNA): TGTGCCAGCAGCAAGGGACAGGGGGACACCGGGGAGCTGTTTTTT. Protein: CASSKGQGDTGELFF. The V call is TRBV21-1, the J call TRBJ2-2; the DNA was not compared with TRBD1, the D call given in the table. TRBV21-1 is a known pseudogene. There are 15 residues in the CDR3.

This clone occurred once. V is TRBV20-1 and J is TRBJ2-7, with TRBD1 as a possible D gene (5 bases). Germline loops: CDR1 DFQATT, CDR2 SNEGSKA (reference sequence). V was clipped by 5 bases and J by 6 bases, with 11 bases between them. The CDR3 loop spans 11 amino acids. The CDR3 sequence: CSAGAVSEQYF. The CDR3 nucleotides are TGCAGTGCTGGGGCAGTTTCCGAGCAGTACTTC.

The chain uses TRBV11-2 and TRBJ1-1; no reliable D call. Deletions cut 5 bases from V and 0 bases from J, with 7 bases between. The CDR3 has 13 residues. Germline lookup yields CDR1 SGHAT and CDR2 FQNNGV. CDR3 bases: TGTGCCAGCAGCCCCTTAATGAACACTGAAGCTTTCTTT. It encodes CASSPLMNTEAFF.

The chain has TRBV5-1 and TRBJ1-1; 10 bases match TRBD1. The V and J ends lost 5 bases and 5 bases, in that order; junction bases with no gene match: 12. The CDR3 spans 16 residues. Germline V gene lookup returns CDR1 SGHRS and CDR2 YFSETQ. Written as DNA, the CDR3 is TGCGCCAGCAGTCTCGGGACAGGGGCGGTCAAGACTGAAGCTTTCTTT. Translation gives CASSLGTGAVKTEAFF.

Comment on this clone: Other nucleotide sequences in the sample specify the same CDR3. The J gene is TRBJ2-7, the V gene TRBV29-1, with 10 nucleotides matching TRBD1. The CDR3 has 13 residues. Per germline, CDR1 SQVTM and CDR2 ANQGSEA. With V trimmed by 5 bases and J by 6 bases, 7 bases remained unmatched. The CDR3 is CSVPGQGNLEQYF. For the CDR3, the DNA is TGCAGCGTTCCGGGACAGGGGAACCTCGAGCAGTACTTC.

The chain is built from TRBV9 and TRBJ2-3; possible D gene TRBD2, 5 bases. The CDR3 has 15 amino acids. V was pared by 5 bases and J by 6 bases, with 19 bases between. Germline CDR1 reads SGDLS; CDR2 reads YYNGEE. The CDR3 spells CASRAMTWGADTQYF. Written as DNA, the CDR3 is TGTGCCAGCAGGGCAATGACGTGGGGAGCTGATACGCAGTATTTT.

The gene calls are TRBV6-1 and TRBJ2-7; 9 bases fit TRBD2. J lost 3 bases, V lost 4 bases, and 4 bases had no gene match. Germline assignment: CDR1 MNHNS and CDR2 SASEGT. CDR3 size: 14 residues. The CDR3 nucleotides are TGTGCCAGCAGTGTGGCGGGAGGGGTCTACGAGCAGTACTTC. Translating gives CASSVAGGVYEQYF.

The rearrangement uses TRBV9 and TRBJ1-1; D might be TRBD1 (5 bases). Per the germline V gene, CDR1 is SGDLS and CDR2 is YYNGEE. This CDR3 has 14 amino acids. V was trimmed by 0 bases and J by 4 bases, leaving 10 bases between them. Here the CDR3 DNA reads TGTGCCAGCAGCGTAGGACAGTTGCCCACTGAAGCTTTCTTT. It is translated as CASSVGQLPTEAFF. Complete variable domain (other parts from reference TRBV9 and TRBJ1-1): DSGVTQTPKHLITATGQRVTLRCSPRSGDLSVYWYQQSLDQGLQFLIQYYNGEERAKGNILERFSAQQFPDLHSELNLSSLELGDSALYFCASSVGQLPTEAFFGQGTRLTVV.

This rearrangement joins TRBV6-1 to TRBJ1-1; no firm D call. The CDR3 is 13 amino acids. Trimming shortened V by 2 bases and J by 0 bases, and 4 bases separated the two germline ends. The germline CDR1 and CDR2 sequences are MNHNS and SASEGT. CDR3 residues: CASSESLNTEAFF. The CDR3 bases are TGTGCCAGCAGTGAATCCCTGAACACTGAAGCTTTCTTT.

This chain joins TRBV5-1 and TRBJ2-1; 8 bases line up with TRBD1. Germline CDR1 reads SGHRS; CDR2 reads YFSETQ. The CDR3 runs to 16 residues. V was clipped by 1 base and J by 9 bases; unmatched bases: 12. The CDR3, as DNA: TGCGCCAGCAGCTTGACAGAGACAGGGGTCCGGTTTGAGCAGTTCTTC. Its translation: CASSLTETGVRFEQFF.

This clone was recorded once. The same CDR3 arises from other DNA sequences in this sample as well. This chain links TRBV5-1 with TRBJ2-7; the match to TRBD2 covers 13 bases. The junction had 3 bases not matched to a gene; V was cut back by 4 bases and J by 2 bases. CDR3 length: 15 amino acids. From germline, CDR1 is SGHRS and CDR2 YFSETQ. CDR3 loop: CASSLGLAGPYEQYF. In nucleotides, the CDR3 is TGCGCCAGCAGCCTGGGACTAGCGGGACCCTACGAGCAGTACTTC.

The chain carries TRBV29-1 and TRBJ2-7, with 15 bases lining up with TRBD2. CDR1 and CDR2 from the germline V gene are SQVTM and ANQGSEA. CDR3 length equals 14 residues. After removal of 6 bases from V and 6 bases from J, the junction contained 6 bases not matched to a gene. CDR3 sequence reads: CSVGPGLAGGEQYF. CDR3 in DNA: TGCAGCGTGGGGCCGGGACTAGCGGGAGGCGAGCAGTACTTC.

The chain recombines TRBV14 with TRBJ1-2, with TRBD1 matching over 8 bases. This CDR3 region has 15 residues. Per the germline V gene, CDR1 is SGHDN and CDR2 is FVKESK. J was trimmed by 7 bases and V by 4 bases; bases with no gene match: 11. The CDR3 DNA is TGTGCCAGCAGCCCCAGGGGGCAAGTTATCTTTGGCTACACCTTC. It yields the protein CASSPRGQVIFGYTF.

On this clone itself: The sample has other DNA sequences that encode this CDR3 too. The chain couples TRBV10-3 to TRBJ2-5; tentatively, D is TRBD2 (7 bases). V gave up 0 bases and J gave up 5 bases, with 10 bases separating them. The CDR3 contains 14 residues. Germline V lookup: CDR1 ENHRY, CDR2 SYGVKD. The CDR3 bases are TGTGCCATCAGTGAGTCAAGGGGGGGCGAGACCCAGTACTTC. It codes for CAISESRGGETQYF.

Written as DNA, the CDR3 is TGTGCCAGCAGGCCAGAGGGACGTGGCAATCAGCCCCAGCATTTT. Its protein product is CASRPEGRGNQPQHF. The gene calls are TRBV6-5 and TRBJ1-5, with D possibly matching TRBD1 (5 bases). The CDR3 spans 15 residues. CDR1 and CDR2 from the germline V gene are MNHEY and SVGAGI. The V gene lost 6 bases and the J gene lost 2 bases, with 14 bases spanning the gap.

The chain couples TRBV2 to TRBJ1-2; D is uncertain. The CDR3 spans 14 residues. Germline V gives CDR1 SNHLY, CDR2 FYNNEI. Trimming removed 6 bases from V and 2 bases from J, with 13 bases in between. This CDR3 reads CASSRDSYNYGYTF. DNA of the CDR3: TGTGCCAGCAGCCGAGATTCTTACAACTATGGCTACACCTTC.

This chain uses TRBV27 with TRBJ2-7; the D gene is possibly TRBD1 (6 bases). The CDR3 loop spans 16 amino acids. From germline, CDR1 is MNHEY and CDR2 SMNVEV (reference sequence). V lost 5 bases and J lost 2, with 19 bases in between. CDR3 loop: CASSPNPGVPPYEQYF. Written as DNA, the CDR3 is TGTGCCAGCAGTCCAAACCCAGGGGTCCCACCCTACGAGCAGTACTTC.